Shown below are 31 T cell receptor beta chains from a single sample sequenced in a study of technical replicates of blood from several donors (dated by TCRdb to the late 2010s). The method was the immunoSEQ multiplex PCR assay. TCRdb limited this immuneACCESS table to in-frame rearrangements with V and J called. A share of clones is missing; checked studies link under half to unresolved V genes, and the rest is unexplained. This sample has about 83,000 clones in its table, and around 96% of those were observed once. Of the sample, under 0.4% is held by the ten largest clones. Sample: T cells isolated from PBMCs. Source of these receptors: a human donor in good health.

This rearrangement joins TRBV7-3 to TRBJ2-3; 9 bases align to TRBD1. Trimming removed 2 bases from V and 0 bases from J; junction bases left unmatched: 0. Germline CDR1 reads SGHTA; CDR2 reads FQGTGA. This CDR3 has 15 residues. For the CDR3, the DNA is TGTGCCAGCAGCTTAGGGACAGGGAGCACAGATACGCAGTATTTT. The encoded protein is CASSLGTGSTDTQYF.

The J gene is TRBJ2-2, the V gene TRBV5-4; perhaps TRBD1 as D (7 bases). In germline, CDR1 is SGHNT, CDR2 YYREEE (reference sequence). The CDR3 runs 14 residues. Trimming cost V 8 bases and J 2 bases, with 13 bases left between them. The CDR3 DNA follows: TGTGCCAGTGGCGGGACAGTTAACACCGGGGAGCTGTTTTTT. It is translated as CASGGTVNTGELFF.

The gene calls are TRBV5-6 and TRBJ2-1; D uncertain. The CDR3 loop spans 12 amino acids. V dropped 0 bases and J dropped 6 bases, with 4 bases sitting between them. The germline CDR1 and CDR2 sequences are SGHDT and YYEEEE. This CDR3 is CASSLGSNEQFF. Written as DNA, the CDR3 is TGTGCCAGCAGCTTGGGGAGCAATGAGCAGTTCTTC.

The chain is built from TRBV20-1 and TRBJ2-1; D not resolved. The CDR3 covers 11 residues. Between the trimmed V and J ends, which lost 6 bases and 7 bases, there was a span of 10 bases. Germline CDR1 is DFQATT and CDR2 is SNEGSKA (reference sequence). This CDR3 is CSAPYSNEQFF. The CDR3 nucleotides read TGCAGTGCCCCCTATTCAAATGAGCAGTTCTTC.

V gene TRBV15 combines with J gene TRBJ1-3; maybe TRBD1 (6 bases). This CDR3 comprises 16 residues. V was pared by 6 bases and J by 0 bases, with 15 bases between. Germline lookup yields CDR1 LNHNV and CDR2 YYDKDF (reference sequence). The DNA of the CDR3 is TGTGCCACCAGGAGGGACGGACAGTTCTCTGGAAACACCATATATTTT. Translation gives CATRRDGQFSGNTIYF.

This rearrangement joins TRBV25-1 to TRBJ2-5; D is ambiguous. Germline assignment: CDR1 MGHDK and CDR2 SYGVNS. Trimming removed 4 bases at V and 3 bases at J, with 9 bases between. The CDR3 consists of 13 residues. DNA for the CDR3: TGTGCCAGCAGTGCCTTTAGTGAAGAGACCCAGTACTTC. Amino acid sequence: CASSAFSEETQYF.

The chain recombines TRBV19 with TRBJ1-5; TRBD1 might be the D (5 bases). The length of the CDR3 is 10 residues. Trimming removed 11 bases from V and 9 bases from J, with 11 bases in between. The V gene's germline CDR1 is LNHDA and CDR2 SQIVND (reference sequence). CDR3 residues: CAPRGGPQHF. The CDR3 DNA is TGTGCCCCTCGGGGGGGGCCCCAGCATTTT.

V usage is TRBV5-4 and J usage is TRBJ2-3; a weak D match, TRBD1 (6 bases). Germline V gives CDR1 SGHNT, CDR2 YYREEE (reference sequence). Between the trimmed V and J ends, which lost 5 bases and 6 bases, there was a span of 13 bases. The CDR3 is 13 residues long. DNA of the CDR3: TGTGCCAGCAGTGGGGGCCCCGGGGATACGCAGTATTTT. This sequence encodes CASSGGPGDTQYF.

The J gene is TRBJ1-4, the V gene TRBV2, with 9 positions matching TRBD1. V trimming: 7 bases; J trimming: 5 bases; junction bases outside the gene matches: 5. CDR1 is SNHLY, CDR2 FYNNEI, per germline. The CDR3 sequence is 14 residues long. The CDR3 sequence is CASNPTGGNEKLFF. The CDR3 DNA reads TGTGCCAGCAACCCGACAGGGGGGAATGAAAAACTGTTTTTT. The variable domain in full, completed from reference TRBV2 and TRBJ1-4, reads EPEVTQTPSHQVTQMGQEVILRCVPISNHLYFYWYRQILGQKVEFLVSFYNNEISEKSEIFDDQFSVERPDGSNFTLKIRSTKLEDSAMYFCASNPTGGNEKLFFGSGTQLSVL.

The chain uses TRBV27 and TRBJ2-3; D gene unclear. The germline V gene has CDR1 MNHEY and CDR2 SMNVEV (reference sequence). Trimming shortened V by 8 bases and J by 9 bases, and 9 bases separated the two germline ends. This CDR3 region has 10 residues. The CDR3 loop is CASGRKTQYF. As DNA, the CDR3 is TGTGCCAGCGGCCGCAAGACGCAGTATTTT.

The rearrangement joins TRBV4-3 to TRBJ2-3; TRBD2 aligns across 7 bases. Per the germline V gene, CDR1 is LGHNA and CDR2 is YSLEER. The CDR3 has 16 amino acids. V was clipped by 5 bases and J by 2 bases; unmatched bases: 10. CDR3 residues: CASSVRASGNTDTQYF. CDR3 DNA: TGCGCCAGCAGCGTGAGGGCGAGCGGGAACACAGATACGCAGTATTTT.

The chain carries TRBV10-3 and TRBJ2-7; 8 positions agree with TRBD2. The V gene end was trimmed by 2 bases and the J gene end by 11 bases; junction bases not matched to a gene: 2. From germline, CDR1 is ENHRY and CDR2 SYGVKD. The CDR3 is 11 residues long. The CDR3 sequence is CAISESGGKYF. The DNA of the CDR3 is TGTGCCATCAGTGAGAGCGGGGGCAAGTACTTC.

The rearrangement links TRBV25-1 to TRBJ2-1, with 8 nucleotides matching TRBD2. V was pared by 6 bases and J by 3 bases, with 4 bases of the junction left unmatched. The CDR3 consists of 14 residues. CDR1 MGHDK and CDR2 SYGVNS come from the germline V gene. Here the CDR3 reads CASRAGEGYNEQFF. The CDR3 region has the DNA TGTGCCAGCAGAGCGGGGGAGGGCTACAATGAGCAGTTCTTC.

The chain carries TRBV15 and TRBJ2-1; the match to TRBD2 covers 14 bases. Germline V lookup: CDR1 LNHNV, CDR2 YYDKDF (reference sequence). CDR3 length: 16 residues. Trimming removed 3 bases from V and 9 bases from J; junction bases left unmatched: 7. The CDR3 here is CATSSGGLAGVGEQFF. CDR3 sequence (DNA): TGTGCCACCAGCAGTGGGGGACTAGCGGGAGTAGGTGAGCAGTTCTTC.

The V and J genes are TRBV5-6 and TRBJ1-1, with a weak D call TRBD1 (6 bases). V was trimmed by 0 bases and J by 6 bases, leaving 21 bases between them. This CDR3 region has 17 residues. CDR1 and CDR2 (germline): SGHDT, YYEEEE. The CDR3 region is CASSLGSTGTVPAEAFF. CDR3 in DNA: TGTGCCAGCAGCTTGGGCAGTACAGGGACGGTTCCGGCTGAAGCTTTCTTT.

This chain uses TRBV2 with TRBJ1-5; TRBD1 matches at 10 bases. Trimming took 3 bases from V and 4 from J; bases not matched to a gene: 3. The germline V gene has CDR1 SNHLY and CDR2 FYNNEI. The CDR3 sequence is 15 residues long. The CDR3 protein is CASSDPGQGNQPQHF. DNA for the CDR3: TGTGCCAGCAGTGATCCGGGACAGGGGAATCAGCCCCAGCATTTT.

The gene calls are TRBV11-3 and TRBJ2-7; D may be TRBD2 (5 bases). From germline, CDR1 is SGHNT and CDR2 YENEEA. The CDR3 extends over 14 amino acids. Trimming pared 5 bases from V and 1 base from J, leaving 12 bases between. The CDR3 bases are TGTGCCAGCAGCCCCCAAAGCGGTTCCTACGAGCAGTACTTC. This translates into CASSPQSGSYEQYF. Full variable domain (remainder filled in from reference TRBV11-3 and TRBJ2-7): EAGVVQSPRYKIIEKKQPVAFWCNPISGHNTLYWYLQNLGQGPELLIRYENEEAVDDSQLPKDRFSAERLKGVDSTLKIQPAELGDSAVYLCASSPQSGSYEQYFGPGTRLTVT.

The chain has TRBV9 and TRBJ2-2, with TRBD1 as a possible D gene (6 bases). In germline, CDR1 is SGDLS, CDR2 YYNGEE. V shed 4 bases and J shed 1 base, with 11 bases lying between them. This CDR3 comprises 15 residues. The CDR3, as DNA: TGTGCCAGCAGCACCCCGACAGGGAACACCGGGGAGCTGTTTTTT. Residues: CASSTPTGNTGELFF.

V usage is TRBV7-9 and J usage is TRBJ2-3, with a weak D call TRBD1 (6 bases). The CDR3 totals 16 residues. The germline V gene encodes CDR1 SEHNR and CDR2 FQNEAQ (reference sequence). Trimming pared 5 bases from V and 0 bases from J, leaving 15 bases between. The chain's CDR3 is CASSPTRQDSTDTQYF. For the CDR3, the DNA is TGTGCCAGCAGCCCGACACGACAGGACAGCACAGATACGCAGTATTTT.

The chain is built from TRBV10-3 and TRBJ1-5; TRBD1 is a possible D gene (5 bases). This CDR3 has 13 amino acids. Germline assignment: CDR1 ENHRY and CDR2 SYGVKD. The V end was cut by 6 bases, the J end by 7 bases, with 13 bases between. CDR3 amino acids: CAISQREGQPQHF. CDR3 in DNA: TGTGCCATCAGCCAGAGGGAGGGGCAGCCCCAGCATTTT.

The chain uses TRBV6-5 and TRBJ1-5; D uncertain. Germline V CDR1 and CDR2: MNHEY, SVGAGI. V was cut by 6 bases and J by 0 bases, with 12 bases left in between. The CDR3 contains 15 residues. The CDR3 is CASRLEGYSNQPQHF. The CDR3 DNA sequence: TGTGCCAGCAGATTGGAGGGTTATAGCAATCAGCCCCAGCATTTT.

This clone has just one count. The chain uses TRBV9 and TRBJ2-1; a weak D match, TRBD2 (6 bases). V lost 0 bases, J lost 8 bases, and 15 bases lay in between. This CDR3 spans 15 amino acids. CDR1 and CDR2 from the germline V gene are SGDLS and YYNGEE. The CDR3 DNA is TGTGCCAGCAGCGTAGGAAGCGGGCTTTTTTATGAGCAGTTCTTC. Protein: CASSVGSGLFYEQFF.

The chain has TRBV30 and TRBJ1-4, with unresolved D. The CDR3 sequence is 12 residues long. V shed 3 bases and J shed 7 bases, with 9 bases lying between them. CDR1 is GTSNPN and CDR2 is SVGIG in the germline V gene (reference sequence). CDR3 sequence (DNA): TGTGCCTGGAGCGCGGGCGGTGAAAAACTGTTTTTT. This translates into CAWSAGGEKLFF. The variable domain in full, completed from reference TRBV30 and TRBJ1-4, reads SQTIHQWPATLVQPVGSPLSLECTVEGTSNPNLYWYRQAAGRGLQLLFYSVGIGQISSEVPQNLSASRPQDRQFILSSKKLLLSDSGFYLCAWSAGGEKLFFGSGTQLSVL.

This clone appeared once. V is TRBV5-4 and J is TRBJ2-1; 11 bases align to TRBD2. This CDR3 contains 17 residues. V was pared by 0 bases and J by 10 bases, with 12 bases of the junction left unmatched. CDR1 and CDR2 from the germline V gene are SGHNT and YYREEE (reference sequence). The CDR3, as DNA: TGTGCCAGCAGCTTGGATAGTTCGGTAGCGGGAGGGGCAGAGCAGTTCTTC. Its protein product is CASSLDSSVAGGAEQFF.

This clone has a handful of counts. The J gene is TRBJ2-2, the V gene TRBV4-2; 9 nucleotides align to TRBD2. The trim removed 8 bases at V and 6 bases at J, leaving 13 bases unmatched. The CDR3 sequence is 16 residues long. Germline V gives CDR1 LGHNA, CDR2 YNFKEQ. The CDR3 DNA is TGTGCCAGCGCCCAGCTAGCGGGGTATTATCCCGGGGAGCTGTTTTTT. Its translation: CASAQLAGYYPGELFF.

This rearrangement joins TRBV21-1 to TRBJ2-5; the table's TRBD2 call for D was not verified on the DNA. TRBV21-1 is a pseudogene. The CDR3 is made up of 14 amino acids. CDR3 amino acids: CASSPALRQETQYF. CDR3 DNA: TGTGCCAGCAGCCCCGCACTGCGGCAAGAGACCCAGTACTTC.

For this clone: Its ends do not fully match the called genes, so a read error is possible. The CDR3 DNA reads as TGTGCCAGCATTGGAACTAACGAAAAACTGTTTTTT. It translates to CASIGTNEKLFF. The chain is built from TRBV25-1 and TRBJ1-4; D remains unclear. The CDR3 runs to 12 residues. Germline V lookup: CDR1 MGHDK, CDR2 SYGVNS.

The chain uses TRBV27 and TRBJ2-3, with 10 bases matching TRBD2. The CDR3 totals 18 residues. Germline V gives CDR1 MNHEY, CDR2 SMNVEV (reference sequence). Trimming cost V 7 bases and J 1 base; bases outside gene matches: 14. The CDR3 coding sequence is TGTGCCAGCACCCCTTATGCTAGCGGGAGAAGGGGCACAGATACGCAGTATTTT. Translating it yields CASTPYASGRRGTDTQYF.

This chain joins TRBV7-2 and TRBJ2-3; 9 bases fit TRBD2. This CDR3 spans 15 amino acids. The junction had 6 bases not matched to a gene; V was cut back by 4 bases and J by 4 bases. The germline CDR1 and CDR2 sequences are SGHTA and FQGNSA. In nucleotides, the CDR3 is TGTGCCAGCAGCTCATTAGCGGGAGTCCCAGATACGCAGTATTTT. This sequence encodes CASSSLAGVPDTQYF. Based on the CDR3 plus reference TRBV7-2 and TRBJ2-3, the full variable domain is GAGVSQSPSNKVTEKGKDVELRCDPISGHTALYWYRQSLGQGLEFLIYFQGNSAPDKSGLPSDRFSAERTGGSVSTLTIQRTQQEDSAVYLCASSSLAGVPDTQYFGPGTRLTVL.

This rearrangement joins TRBV14 to TRBJ2-2; 7 nucleotides align to TRBD2. The CDR3 covers 13 residues. The trim removed 5 bases at V and 6 bases at J, leaving 3 bases unmatched. In germline, CDR1 is SGHDN, CDR2 FVKESK. CDR3 nucleotides: TGTGCCAGCAGCGTGACTAGCTCCGGGGAGCTGTTTTTT. Translating gives CASSVTSSGELFF. Looking up the rest from reference TRBV14 and TRBJ2-2 gives the full variable domain: EAGVTQFPSHSVIEKGQTVTLRCDPISGHDNLYWYRRVMGKEIKFLLHFVKESKQDESGMPNNRFLAERTGGTYSTLKVQPAELEDSGVYFCASSVTSSGELFFGEGSRLTVL.

The V gene is TRBV10-3, the J gene TRBJ2-7; TRBD1 matches at 8 bases. CDR3 length equals 14 residues. Germline assignment: CDR1 ENHRY and CDR2 SYGVKD. The V segment lost 1 base and the J segment 2 bases; nucleotides outside the gene matches: 1. CDR3 DNA: TGTGCCATCAGTGAGTGGGACAGGACCTACGAGCAGTACTTC. Its translation: CAISEWDRTYEQYF.